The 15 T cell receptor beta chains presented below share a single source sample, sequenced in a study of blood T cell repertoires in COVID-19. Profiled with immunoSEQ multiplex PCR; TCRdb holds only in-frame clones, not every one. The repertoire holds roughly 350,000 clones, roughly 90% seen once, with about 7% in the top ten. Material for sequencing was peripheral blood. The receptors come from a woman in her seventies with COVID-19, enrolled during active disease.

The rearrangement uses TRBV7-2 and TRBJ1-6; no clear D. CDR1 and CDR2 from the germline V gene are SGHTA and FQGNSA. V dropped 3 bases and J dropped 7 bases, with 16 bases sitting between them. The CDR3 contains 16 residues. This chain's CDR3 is CASSFRPGGKNSPLHF. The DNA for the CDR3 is TGTGCCAGCAGCTTCCGGCCGGGAGGAAAGAATTCACCCCTCCACTTT. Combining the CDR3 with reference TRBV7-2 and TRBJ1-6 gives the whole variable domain GAGVSQSPSNKVTEKGKDVELRCDPISGHTALYWYRQSLGQGLEFLIYFQGNSAPDKSGLPSDRFSAERTGGSVSTLTIQRTQQEDSAVYLCASSFRPGGKNSPLHFGNGTRLTVT.

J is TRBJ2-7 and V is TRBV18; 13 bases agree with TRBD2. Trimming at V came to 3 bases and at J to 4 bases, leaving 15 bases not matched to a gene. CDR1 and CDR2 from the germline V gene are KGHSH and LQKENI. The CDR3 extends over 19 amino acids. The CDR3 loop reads CASSPPLGPRTSGGYEQYF. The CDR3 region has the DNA TGTGCCAGCTCACCTCCTCTCGGGCCCCGGACTAGCGGGGGATACGAGCAGTACTTC.

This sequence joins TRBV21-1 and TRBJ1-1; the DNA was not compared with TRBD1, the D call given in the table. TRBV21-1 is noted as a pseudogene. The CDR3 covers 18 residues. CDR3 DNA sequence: TGTGCCAGCAGCAAATTACAGTCCACCAAAGGGGTGAACACTGAAGCTTTCTTT. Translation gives CASSKLQSTKGVNTEAFF.

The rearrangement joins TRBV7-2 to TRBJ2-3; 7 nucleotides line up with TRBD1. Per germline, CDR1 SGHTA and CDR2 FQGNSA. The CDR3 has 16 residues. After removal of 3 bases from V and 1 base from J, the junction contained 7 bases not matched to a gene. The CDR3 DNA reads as TGTGCCAGCAGCTTCAAGGGGACAGACCGCACAGATACGCAGTATTTT. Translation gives CASSFKGTDRTDTQYF.

DNA for the CDR3: TGTGCCAGCAGCAATCTCTTTTTGGCTCCTCCCCCCCACGAGCAGTACTTC. It specifies CASSNLFLAPPPHEQYF. The V and J genes are TRBV21-1 and TRBJ2-7; the table's D call TRBD1 went unverified against the DNA. TRBV21-1 is a pseudogene locus. The CDR3 totals 17 residues.

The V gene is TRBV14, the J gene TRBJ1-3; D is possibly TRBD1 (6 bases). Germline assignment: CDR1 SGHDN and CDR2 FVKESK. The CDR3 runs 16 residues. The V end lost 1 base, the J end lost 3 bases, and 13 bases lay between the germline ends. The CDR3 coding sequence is TGTGCCAGCAGCCAAGTAGCAGGGGCGAGTGGAAACACCATATATTTT. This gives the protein CASSQVAGASGNTIYF.

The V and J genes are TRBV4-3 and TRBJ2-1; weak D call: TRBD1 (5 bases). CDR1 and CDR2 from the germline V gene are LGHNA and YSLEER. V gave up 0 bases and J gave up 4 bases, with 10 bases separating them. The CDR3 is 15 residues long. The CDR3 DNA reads TGCGCCAGCAGCCAAGACAGGGCGGTGTACAATGAGCAGTTCTTC. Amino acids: CASSQDRAVYNEQFF.

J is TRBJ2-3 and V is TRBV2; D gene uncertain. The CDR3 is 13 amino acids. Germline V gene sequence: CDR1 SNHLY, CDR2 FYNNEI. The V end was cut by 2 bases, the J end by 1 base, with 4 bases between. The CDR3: CASSEIGTDTQYF. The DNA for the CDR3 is TGTGCCAGCAGTGAAATAGGCACAGATACGCAGTATTTT.

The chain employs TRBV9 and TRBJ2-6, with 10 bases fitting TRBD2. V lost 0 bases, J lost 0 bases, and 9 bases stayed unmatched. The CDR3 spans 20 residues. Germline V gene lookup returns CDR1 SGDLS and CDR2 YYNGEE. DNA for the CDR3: TGTGCCAGCAGCGTAGCGGTTAGCGGGGGGCCTTACTCTGGGGCCAACGTCCTGACTTTC. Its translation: CASSVAVSGGPYSGANVLTF.

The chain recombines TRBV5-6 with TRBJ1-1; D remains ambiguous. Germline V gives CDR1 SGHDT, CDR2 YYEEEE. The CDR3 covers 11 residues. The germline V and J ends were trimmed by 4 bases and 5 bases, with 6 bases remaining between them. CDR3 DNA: TGTGCCAGCAGCCTCGGGACTGAAGCTTTCTTT. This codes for CASSLGTEAFF.

The CDR3 DNA sequence: TGTGCCAGCAGCTTAGTAGGGGGAGGGGTGAGCACTGAAGCTTTCTTT. Translated: CASSLVGGGVSTEAFF. The V gene is TRBV7-2, the J gene TRBJ1-1, with D possibly being TRBD1 (6 bases). The germline gives CDR1 SGHTA, CDR2 FQGNSA. Trimming left V 1 base short and J 4 bases short, with 16 bases between. CDR3 size: 16 residues.

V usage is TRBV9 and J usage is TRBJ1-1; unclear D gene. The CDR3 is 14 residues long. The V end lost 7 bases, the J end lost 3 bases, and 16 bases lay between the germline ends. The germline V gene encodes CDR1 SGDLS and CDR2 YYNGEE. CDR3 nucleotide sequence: TGTGCCAGCGGAGGCCAGGTCCGGGACACTGAAGCTTTCTTT. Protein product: CASGGQVRDTEAFF.

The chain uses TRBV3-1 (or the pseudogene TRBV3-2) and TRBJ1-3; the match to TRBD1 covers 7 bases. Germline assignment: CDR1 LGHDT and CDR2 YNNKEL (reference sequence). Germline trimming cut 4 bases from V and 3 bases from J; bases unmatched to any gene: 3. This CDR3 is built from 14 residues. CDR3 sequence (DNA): TGTGCCAGCAGCCTCGGGACAGATGGAAACACCATATATTTT. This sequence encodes CASSLGTDGNTIYF.

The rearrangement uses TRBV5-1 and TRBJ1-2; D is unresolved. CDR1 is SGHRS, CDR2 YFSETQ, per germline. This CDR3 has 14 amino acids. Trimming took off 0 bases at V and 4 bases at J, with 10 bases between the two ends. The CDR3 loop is CASSLDEGIYGYTF. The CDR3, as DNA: TGCGCCAGCAGCTTGGACGAGGGTATCTATGGCTACACCTTC.

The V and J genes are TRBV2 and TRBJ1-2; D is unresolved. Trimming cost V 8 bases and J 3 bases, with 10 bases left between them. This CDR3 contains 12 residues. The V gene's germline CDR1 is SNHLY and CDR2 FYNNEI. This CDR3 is CASLSSDYGYTF. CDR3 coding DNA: TGTGCCAGCCTTAGCTCAGACTATGGCTACACCTTC.